Sequencing of this TCR beta chain was carried out in a study of cytomegalovirus exposure and HLA in healthy donors. Study results and caveats: Cytomegalovirus association was assigned to approximately 180 TCR beta chains.

This CDR3 comprises 17 residues. V was pared by 0 bases and J by 1 base, with 15 bases between. Germline V CDR1 and CDR2: LGHNA, YSLEER. Use of 60 Vbeta and 13 Jbeta primers characterized the PCR. Here immunoSEQ multiplex PCR was the method, and the copy in TCRdb shows in-frame clones only, minus some. This sample contains 55,000 to 70,000 clones. As to this clone: What it recognizes is unknown.

Healthy donors of bone marrow made up the group. The TCR comes from a female donor in good health and CMV-seropositive. The sample comprised PBMCs. The genes are TRBV4-3 and TRBJ1-2, with D unclear. CDR3 nucleotide sequence: TGCGCCAGCAGCCAAGAAGTGCGGGGAGAGGTTAACTATGGCTACACCTTC. It is translated as CASSQEVRGEVNYGYTF.